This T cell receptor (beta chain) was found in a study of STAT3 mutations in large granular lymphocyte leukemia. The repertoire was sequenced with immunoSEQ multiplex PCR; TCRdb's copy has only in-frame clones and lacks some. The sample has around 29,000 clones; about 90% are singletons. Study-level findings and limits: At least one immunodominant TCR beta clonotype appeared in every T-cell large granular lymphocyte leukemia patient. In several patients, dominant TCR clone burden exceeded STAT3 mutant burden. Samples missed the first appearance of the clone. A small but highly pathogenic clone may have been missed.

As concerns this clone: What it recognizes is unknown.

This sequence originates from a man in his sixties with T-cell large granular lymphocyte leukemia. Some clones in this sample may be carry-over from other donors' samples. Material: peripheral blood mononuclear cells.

The CDR3 loop reads CASSPQGTGGSYEQYF. CDR3 coding DNA: TGTGCCAGCAGCCCCCAGGGGACGGGAGGATCCTACGAGCAGTACTTC. The chain has TRBV7-8 and TRBJ2-7, with D possibly matching TRBD2 (7 bases). The CDR3 spans 16 residues. The V and J ends lost 5 bases and 1 base respectively, with 18 bases between them. Germline-derived CDR1 and CDR2 are SGHVS and FQNEAQ. Together with reference TRBV7-8 and TRBJ2-7, the CDR3 gives the full variable domain: GAGVSQSPRYKVAKRGQDVALRCDPISGHVSLFWYQQALGQGPEFLTYFQNEAQLDKSGLPSDRFFAERPEGSVSTLKIQRTQQEDSAVYLCASSPQGTGGSYEQYFGPGTRLTVT.